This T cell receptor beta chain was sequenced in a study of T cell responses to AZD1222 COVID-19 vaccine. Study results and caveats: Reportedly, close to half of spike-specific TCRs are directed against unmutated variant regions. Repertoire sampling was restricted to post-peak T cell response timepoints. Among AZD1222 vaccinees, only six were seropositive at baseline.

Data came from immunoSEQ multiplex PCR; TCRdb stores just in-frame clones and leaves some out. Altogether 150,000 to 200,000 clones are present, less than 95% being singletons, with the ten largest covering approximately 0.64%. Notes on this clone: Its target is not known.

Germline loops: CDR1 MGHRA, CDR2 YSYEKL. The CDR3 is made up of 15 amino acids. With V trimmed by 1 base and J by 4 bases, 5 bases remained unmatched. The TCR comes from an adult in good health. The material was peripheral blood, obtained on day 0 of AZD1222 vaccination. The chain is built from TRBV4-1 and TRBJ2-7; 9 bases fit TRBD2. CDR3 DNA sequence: TGCGCCAGCAGCCAAGGCCTAGCGGGACCTTACGAGCAGTACTTC. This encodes CASSQGLAGPYEQYF.